This T cell receptor (beta chain) was observed in a study of blood T cell repertoires in COVID-19. The wider study: There were acute and convalescent COVID-19 samples, and they came from the United States, Italy and Spain. The cDNA or gDNA used as material had been derived from T cells, B-cell-depleted T cells, or PBMCs.

Profiled with immunoSEQ multiplex PCR; TCRdb holds only in-frame clones, not every one. The sample has around 77,000 clones, more than 75% seen once; the top ten hold over 25%. CDR3 size: 13 residues. Germline CDR1 KGHSH, CDR2 LQKENI. The ends were cut back, 6 bases at V and 8 bases at J, with 14 bases in the middle. The specimen was peripheral blood. The TCR sequence derives from a woman at least 80 years old with active or convalescent COVID-19. The V and J genes are TRBV18 and TRBJ1-5; TRBD1 might be the D (5 bases). For the CDR3, the DNA is TGTGCCAGCTCCCGCGGGGAAGGGGAGCCCCAGCATTTT. Translated: CASSRGEGEPQHF.